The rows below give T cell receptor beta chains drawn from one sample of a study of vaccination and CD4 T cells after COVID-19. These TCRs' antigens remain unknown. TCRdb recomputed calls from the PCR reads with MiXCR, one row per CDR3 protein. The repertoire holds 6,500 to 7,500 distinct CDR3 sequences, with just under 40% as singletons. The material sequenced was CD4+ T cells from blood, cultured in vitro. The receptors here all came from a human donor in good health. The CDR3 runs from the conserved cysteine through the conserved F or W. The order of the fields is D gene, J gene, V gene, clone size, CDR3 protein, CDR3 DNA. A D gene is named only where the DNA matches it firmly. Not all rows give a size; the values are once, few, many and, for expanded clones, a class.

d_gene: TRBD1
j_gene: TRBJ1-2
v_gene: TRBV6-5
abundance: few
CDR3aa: CASSYPPDRGGSGYTF
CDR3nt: TGTGCCAGCAGTTACCCCCCCGACAGGGGAGGGAGTGGCTACACCTTC

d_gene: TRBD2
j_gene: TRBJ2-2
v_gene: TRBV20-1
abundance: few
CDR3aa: CSARGLDYTGELFF
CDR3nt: TGCAGTGCTAGGGGACTAGATTACACCGGGGAGCTGTTTTTT

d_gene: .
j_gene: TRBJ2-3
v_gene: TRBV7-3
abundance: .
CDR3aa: CASSAFGEAQYF
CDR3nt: TGTGCCAGCAGCGCCTTCGGAGAAGCGCAGTATTTT

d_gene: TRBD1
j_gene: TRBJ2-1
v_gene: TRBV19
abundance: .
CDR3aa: CASSTGAGGGIGTYNEQFF
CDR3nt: TGTGCCAGTAGTACCGGGGCAGGGGGCGGAATTGGCACCTACAATGAGCAGTTCTTC

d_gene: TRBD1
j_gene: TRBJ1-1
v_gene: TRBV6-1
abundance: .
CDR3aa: CASKVGGPAEAFF
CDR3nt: TGTGCCAGCAAAGTAGGGGGCCCAGCTGAAGCTTTCTTT

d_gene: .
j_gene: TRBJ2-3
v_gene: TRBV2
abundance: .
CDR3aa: CASRISSAGTDTQYF
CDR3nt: TGTGCCAGTAGGATTTCTAGCGCGGGCACAGATACGCAGTATTTT

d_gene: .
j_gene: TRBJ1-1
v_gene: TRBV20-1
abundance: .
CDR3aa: CSAYGRWNTEAFF
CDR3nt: TGCAGTGCTTACGGACGATGGAACACTGAAGCTTTCTTT

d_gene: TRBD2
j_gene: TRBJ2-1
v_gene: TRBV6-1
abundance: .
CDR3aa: CAGSTSGAYNEQFF
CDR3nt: TGTGCCGGATCCACTAGCGGGGCGTACAATGAGCAGTTCTTC

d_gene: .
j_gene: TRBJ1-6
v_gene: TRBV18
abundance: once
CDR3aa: CASSPGQGYNSPLHF
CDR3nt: TGTGCCAGCTCACCCGGCCAGGGGTATAATTCACCCCTCCACTTT

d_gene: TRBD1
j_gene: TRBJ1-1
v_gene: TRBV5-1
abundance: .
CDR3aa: CASRDRVGNTEAFF
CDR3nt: TGCGCCAGCCGGGACAGGGTTGGGAACACTGAAGCTTTCTTT

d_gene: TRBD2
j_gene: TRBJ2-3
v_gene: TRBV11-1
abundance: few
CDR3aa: CASSSPGGGFTDTQYF
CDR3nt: TGTGCCAGCAGCTCCCCTGGCGGGGGGTTCACAGATACGCAGTATTTT

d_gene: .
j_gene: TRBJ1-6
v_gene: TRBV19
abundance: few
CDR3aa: CASSSRGNSYNSPLHF
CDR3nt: TGTGCCAGTAGTAGCAGGGGCAACTCCTATAATTCACCCCTCCACTTT

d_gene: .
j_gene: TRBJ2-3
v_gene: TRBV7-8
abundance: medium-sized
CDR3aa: CASSSVQADTQYF
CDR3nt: TGTGCCAGCAGCTCGGTGCAAGCAGATACGCAGTATTTT

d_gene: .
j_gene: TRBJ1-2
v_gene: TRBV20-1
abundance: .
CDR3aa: CSAISQALGYTF
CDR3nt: TGCAGTGCTATCAGCCAGGCCCTTGGCTACACCTTC

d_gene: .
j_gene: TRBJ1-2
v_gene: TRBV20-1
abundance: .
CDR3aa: CSASRTDYGYTF
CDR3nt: TGCAGTGCTTCCCGGACAGACTATGGCTACACCTTC

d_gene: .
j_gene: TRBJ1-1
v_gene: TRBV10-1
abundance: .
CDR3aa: CASSTGFGGTEAFF
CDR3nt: TGCGCCAGCAGTACAGGGTTTGGGGGTACTGAAGCTTTCTTT

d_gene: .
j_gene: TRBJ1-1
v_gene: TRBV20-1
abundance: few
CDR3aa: CSASRTPGNTEAFF
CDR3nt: TGCAGTGCTAGCCGTACCCCAGGGAACACTGAAGCTTTCTTT

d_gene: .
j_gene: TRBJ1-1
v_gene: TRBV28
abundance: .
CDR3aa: CASSSPGDGRNTEAFF
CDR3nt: TGTGCCAGCAGTTCTCCCGGGGACGGAAGGAACACTGAAGCTTTCTTT

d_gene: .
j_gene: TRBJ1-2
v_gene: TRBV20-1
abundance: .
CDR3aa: CSARMDTSNYGYTF
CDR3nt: TGCAGTGCTAGAATGGACACCTCTAACTATGGCTACACCTTC

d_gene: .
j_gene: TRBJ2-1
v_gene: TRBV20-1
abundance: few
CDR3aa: CSARGSSRGNEQFF
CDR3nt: TGCAGTGCTAGAGGGTCTAGTCGGGGCAATGAGCAGTTCTTC

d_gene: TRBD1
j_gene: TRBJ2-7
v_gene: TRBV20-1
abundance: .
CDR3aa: CSAGDRAGYEQYF
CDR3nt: TGCAGTGCTGGGGACAGGGCAGGCTACGAGCAGTACTTC

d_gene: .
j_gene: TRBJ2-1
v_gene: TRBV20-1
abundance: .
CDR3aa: CSARESSYNEQFF
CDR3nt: TGCAGTGCTAGGGAGAGCTCCTACAATGAGCAGTTCTTC

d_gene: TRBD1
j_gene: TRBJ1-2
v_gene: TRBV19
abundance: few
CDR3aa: CASSIGTANYGYTF
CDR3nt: TGTGCCAGTAGTATTGGGACAGCTAACTATGGCTACACCTTC

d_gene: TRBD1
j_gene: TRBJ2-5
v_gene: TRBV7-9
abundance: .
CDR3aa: CASSPLQGPQETQYF
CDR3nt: TGTGCCAGCAGCCCCCTACAGGGGCCACAAGAGACCCAGTACTTC

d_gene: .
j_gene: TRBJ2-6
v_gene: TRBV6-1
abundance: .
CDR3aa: CASSAQGANVLTF
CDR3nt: TGTGCCAGCAGTGCCCAAGGGGCCAACGTCCTGACTTTC

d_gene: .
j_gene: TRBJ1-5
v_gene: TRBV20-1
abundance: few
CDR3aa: CSARRERYSNQPQHF
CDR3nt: TGCAGTGCTAGAAGGGAACGGTATAGCAATCAGCCCCAGCATTTT